The 28 T cell receptor beta chains reported below all come from one sample, sequenced in a study of beta chain features in type 1 diabetes. Expressed TCRB transcripts were sequenced after all isolated RNA was converted to cDNA. Assay: immunoSEQ multiplex PCR; the TCRdb copy retains only in-frame clones and omits some. This repertoire shows over 700,000 clones, 15% to 20% found once; its top ten account for around 0.02%. The sample was naive CD4+ T cells from blood. The receptors shown here come from a woman under 30 in good health.

This clone was found a few times. The CDR3 nucleotides read TGCGCCAGCAGCGTTCAGATCACCGGGGAGCTGTTTTTT. Its protein is CASSVQITGELFF. V gene TRBV4-1 combines with J gene TRBJ2-2; D is unresolved. Between the trimmed V and J ends, which lost 5 bases and 4 bases, there was a span of 8 bases. Germline assignment: CDR1 MGHRA and CDR2 YSYEKL. The CDR3 consists of 13 residues.

This clone was picked up a small number of times. The J gene is TRBJ2-3, the V gene TRBV10-3; D is ambiguous. The CDR3 length is 13 residues. V was clipped by 5 bases and J by 1 base, with 7 bases between them. The germline V gene has CDR1 ENHRY and CDR2 SYGVKD. CDR3 in amino acids: CAISQPGTDTQYF. In nucleotides, the CDR3 is TGTGCCATCAGTCAGCCGGGCACAGATACGCAGTATTTT.

The sample holds one count of this clone. J is TRBJ2-1 and V is TRBV19, with 7 bases identical to TRBD2. J gave up 4 bases and V 4 bases, and 4 bases lay outside the gene matches. Germline V gene data show CDR1 as LNHDA and CDR2 as SQIVND (reference sequence). CDR3 length equals 14 residues. This CDR3 reads CASSNQRGYNEQFF. The CDR3 region has the DNA TGTGCCAGTAGTAACCAGCGGGGATACAATGAGCAGTTCTTC. Based on the CDR3 plus reference TRBV19 and TRBJ2-1, the full variable domain is DGGITQSPKYLFRKEGQNVTLSCEQNLNHDAMYWYRQDPGQGLRLIYYSQIVNDFQKGDIAEGYSVSREKKESFPLTVTSAQKNPTAFYLCASSNQRGYNEQFFGPGTRLTVL.

For the CDR3, the DNA is TGTGCCAGCAGCTTCCGGGACCGAAACAATGAGCAGTTCTTC. Its protein product is CASSFRDRNNEQFF. This sequence joins TRBV7-2 and TRBJ2-1; D may match TRBD1 or TRBD2 (5 bases each). The CDR3 length is 14 residues. CDR1 is SGHTA and CDR2 is FQGNSA in the germline V gene. Between the trimmed V and J ends, which lost 3 bases and 5 bases, there was a span of 11 bases.

The chain employs TRBV7-2 and TRBJ2-5, with D maybe TRBD1 (6 bases). CDR1 is SGHTA and CDR2 is FQGNSA in the germline V gene. The V gene lost 2 bases and the J gene lost 4 bases, with 20 bases spanning the gap. The CDR3 is 17 amino acids. The CDR3 spells CASSLSSDRRVAETQYF. The CDR3 nucleotides are TGTGCCAGCAGCTTATCATCCGACAGGCGGGTAGCAGAGACCCAGTACTTC.

V and J are TRBV6-5 and TRBJ2-3; 8 bases align to TRBD1. CDR1 is MNHEY, CDR2 SVGAGI, per germline. The CDR3 has 15 amino acids. Trimming removed 4 bases from V and 3 bases from J; junction bases left unmatched: 6. The CDR3 sequence: CASSSGGEWTDTQYF. CDR3 coding DNA: TGTGCCAGCAGTTCAGGGGGCGAGTGGACAGATACGCAGTATTTT.

This clone turned up a few times. The V call is TRBV2, the J call TRBJ2-2; perhaps TRBD1 as D (5 bases). Germline V gene data show CDR1 as SNHLY and CDR2 as FYNNEI. This CDR3 spans 12 amino acids. The germline V and J ends were trimmed by 8 bases and 4 bases, with 8 bases remaining between them. The CDR3 is CASRQLTGELFF. The CDR3 nucleotides read TGTGCCAGCCGACAGCTCACCGGGGAGCTGTTTTTT.

The chain recombines TRBV25-1 with TRBJ2-1; possible D gene TRBD2, 8 bases. The germline V gene encodes CDR1 MGHDK and CDR2 SYGVNS. Trimming left V 4 bases short and J 3 bases short, with 19 bases between. The CDR3 is made up of 17 amino acids. The DNA of the CDR3 is TGTGCCAGCAGTGGAGGGGGCGGGAGGCACCTCTACAATGAGCAGTTCTTC. Protein sequence: CASSGGGGRHLYNEQFF.

The rearrangement uses TRBV6-5 and TRBJ2-5, with 9 bases lining up with TRBD1. V trimming: 0 bases; J trimming: 5 bases; junction bases outside the gene matches: 7. There are 16 residues in the CDR3. Germline V gene lookup returns CDR1 MNHEY and CDR2 SVGAGI. The CDR3 nucleotides read TGTGCCAGCAGTTACTCGAGGACAGGGGTCGGGGAGACCCAGTACTTC. The encoded protein is CASSYSRTGVGETQYF.

This chain connects TRBV7-9 to TRBJ2-3; no reliable D call. The CDR3 consists of 14 residues. Germline CDR1 SEHNR, CDR2 FQNEAQ (reference sequence). V was pared by 1 base and J by 3 bases, with 8 bases between. The CDR3 reads CASSLVLGTDTQYF. DNA of the CDR3: TGTGCCAGCAGCTTAGTTCTGGGGACAGATACGCAGTATTTT.

This clone was observed a few times. The J gene is TRBJ2-5, the V gene TRBV7-6; D gene unclear. The CDR3 is 12 amino acids. V was pared by 0 bases and J by 5 bases, with 4 bases between. Germline CDR1 and CDR2: SGHVS and FNYEAQ. The CDR3 DNA reads as TGTGCCAGCAGCTTAGCGCCCGAGACCCAGTACTTC. It specifies CASSLAPETQYF.

Regarding this clone: The conserved final phenylalanine or tryptophan is absent from the CDR3, which likely points to a read error. This sequence joins TRBV28 and TRBJ2-7; no definite D call. The CDR3 consists of 12 residues. The V gene's germline CDR1 is MDHEN and CDR2 SYDVKM. The germline V and J ends were trimmed by 3 bases and 3 bases, with 6 bases remaining between them. CDR3 DNA sequence: TGTGCCAGCAGTTTGAAGGGCTACGAGCAGTACCTC. Amino acid sequence: CASSLKGYEQYL.

V usage is TRBV19 and J usage is TRBJ2-4; D ambiguous. With 4 bases removed from V and 10 bases from J, the gap between germline ends came to 11 bases. Germline V lookup: CDR1 LNHDA, CDR2 SQIVND (reference sequence). The CDR3 is made up of 12 amino acids. The CDR3 sequence: CASSTPSTIQYF. The DNA of the CDR3 is TGTGCCAGTAGTACCCCCTCCACGATTCAGTACTTC.

The chain carries TRBV7-8 and TRBJ2-3; 8 nucleotides match TRBD1. CDR1 is SGHVS and CDR2 is FQNEAQ in the germline V gene. The J segment lost 7 bases and the V segment lost 1 base, leaving 13 bases of the junction unmatched. The CDR3 is 17 residues long. This CDR3 reads CASSLDDWAGGSYTQYF. Here the CDR3 DNA reads TGTGCCAGCAGCTTAGATGACTGGGCAGGGGGCTCATATACGCAGTATTTT.

This chain connects TRBV6-5 to TRBJ2-3; D not certain. V was pared by 5 bases and J by 4 bases, with 7 bases between. This CDR3 has 12 amino acids. Germline V gene data show CDR1 as MNHEY and CDR2 as SVGAGI. The CDR3 region is CASSNIPDTQYF. CDR3 DNA sequence: TGTGCCAGCAGTAACATTCCAGATACGCAGTATTTT.

This clone showed up just a few times. This rearrangement joins TRBV28 to TRBJ1-1; 8 positions agree with TRBD1. Germline V gives CDR1 MDHEN, CDR2 SYDVKM. The CDR3 sequence is 15 residues long. J gave up 1 base and V 3 bases, and 4 bases lay outside the gene matches. The CDR3 DNA reads TGTGCCAGCAGTTTTCCAGGGACAGGGAACACTGAAGCTTTCTTT. It translates to CASSFPGTGNTEAFF.

This clone has just a few counts. J is TRBJ2-7 and V is TRBV7-3; tentative D call: TRBD2 (6 bases). The CDR3 spans 13 residues. CDR1 and CDR2 from the germline V gene are SGHTA and FQGTGA. V was pared by 5 bases and J by 3 bases, with 11 bases between. The CDR3 protein is CASSPQGGYEQYF. For the CDR3, the DNA is TGTGCCAGCAGCCCGCAGGGAGGCTACGAGCAGTACTTC.

In its sample, this clone was seen a few times. The rearrangement joins TRBV4-1 to TRBJ2-1; no clear D. Trimming took 0 bases from V and 9 from J, leaving 9 bases between them. CDR3 length: 13 residues. Germline V gives CDR1 MGHRA, CDR2 YSYEKL. The CDR3, as DNA: TGCGCCAGCAGCCAAGATCGGCACAGTGAGCAGTTCTTC. Protein sequence: CASSQDRHSEQFF.

This clone was observed a handful of times. The V gene is TRBV4-3, the J gene TRBJ2-3, with D maybe TRBD2 (6 bases). Deletions cut 5 bases from V and 3 bases from J, with 15 bases between. Germline V lookup: CDR1 LGHNA, CDR2 YSLEER. This CDR3 has 15 amino acids. CDR3 loop: CASSASVKGTDTQYF. CDR3 coding DNA: TGCGCCAGCAGCGCTAGCGTAAAAGGGACAGATACGCAGTATTTT.

The J gene is TRBJ2-3, the V gene TRBV10-3; D may match TRBD1 or TRBD2 (6 bases each). The CDR3 is 15 residues long. V was pared by 4 bases and J by 4 bases, with 15 bases between. Germline CDR1 ENHRY, CDR2 SYGVKD. The CDR3 bases are TGTGCCATCAGTGGTGTACAGGGAGGCCCAGATACGCAGTATTTT. It codes for CAISGVQGGPDTQYF.

This chain's CDR3 is CASSPLAGVANNEQFF. The CDR3 nucleotides are TGTGCCAGCAGTCCCCTAGCGGGAGTAGCCAACAATGAGCAGTTCTTC. The chain joins TRBV27 to TRBJ2-1, with TRBD2 matching over 10 bases. Germline V lookup: CDR1 MNHEY, CDR2 SMNVEV (reference sequence). CDR3 length: 16 amino acids. The V segment lost 5 bases and the J segment 5 bases; nucleotides outside the gene matches: 9.

The V gene is TRBV6-1, the J gene TRBJ1-4; D unresolved. The CDR3 is made up of 11 amino acids. V was pared by 4 bases and J by 10 bases, with 7 bases between. Looked up from germline, CDR1 is MNHNS and CDR2 is SASEGT. CDR3 sequence reads: CASSVNTKLFF. CDR3 nucleotide sequence: TGTGCCAGCAGTGTGAACACAAAACTGTTTTTT.

This clone was observed a handful of times. In the same sample, other DNA sequences code for this CDR3. The rearrangement joins TRBV18 to TRBJ2-3; D is perhaps TRBD2 (5 bases). Per the germline V gene, CDR1 is KGHSH and CDR2 is LQKENI. Trimming pared 0 bases from V and 5 bases from J, leaving 6 bases between. CDR3 size: 13 residues. CDR3 residues: CASSPPGEDTQYF. The CDR3 DNA is TGTGCCAGCTCACCACCGGGAGAAGATACGCAGTATTTT.

V gene TRBV14 combines with J gene TRBJ2-3; 7 positions agree with TRBD1. Germline V CDR1 and CDR2: SGHDN, FVKESK. The CDR3 is made up of 16 amino acids. V was clipped by 3 bases and J by 2 bases; unmatched bases: 8. For the CDR3, the DNA is TGTGCCAGCAGCCAGCACAGGGGTCGTATCACAGATACGCAGTATTTT. Protein product: CASSQHRGRITDTQYF. Complete variable domain (other parts from reference TRBV14 and TRBJ2-3): EAGVTQFPSHSVIEKGQTVTLRCDPISGHDNLYWYRRVMGKEIKFLLHFVKESKQDESGMPNNRFLAERTGGTYSTLKVQPAELEDSGVYFCASSQHRGRITDTQYFGPGTRLTVL.

This clone has a handful of counts. The chain couples TRBV28 to TRBJ2-7; no reliable D call. This CDR3 has 15 residues. Looked up from germline, CDR1 is MDHEN and CDR2 is SYDVKM. V was cut by 2 bases and J by 4 bases, with 15 bases left in between. In DNA form, the CDR3 reads TGTGCCAGCAGTTTAGTGGCAGGCCCTTATTACGAGCAGTACTTC. This sequence encodes CASSLVAGPYYEQYF.

The chain has TRBV2 and TRBJ2-7; 8 bases line up with TRBD2. With V trimmed by 7 bases and J by 1 base, 3 bases remained unmatched. Germline assignment: CDR1 SNHLY and CDR2 FYNNEI. The length of the CDR3 is 13 residues. CDR3 sequence: CASTSGGSYEQYF. DNA of the CDR3: TGTGCCAGCACATCGGGAGGGTCCTACGAGCAGTACTTC.

The chain employs TRBV7-3 and TRBJ2-1, with TRBD2 identical over 7 bases. Looked up from germline, CDR1 is SGHTA and CDR2 is FQGTGA. The CDR3 is 15 residues long. The V and J ends lost 4 bases and 6 bases, in that order; junction bases with no gene match: 9. CDR3 DNA sequence: TGTGCCAGCAGCTCGCGACTAGCTGGAATCAATGAGCAGTTCTTC. Translation: CASSSRLAGINEQFF. Full variable domain (remainder filled in from reference TRBV7-3 and TRBJ2-1): GAGVSQTPSNKVTEKGKYVELRCDPISGHTALYWYRQSLGQGPEFLIYFQGTGAADDSGLPNDRFFAVRPEGSVSTLKIQRTERGDSAVYLCASSSRLAGINEQFFGPGTRLTVL.

The chain employs TRBV5-1 and TRBJ1-5; D gene unclear. Germline CDR1 is SGHRS and CDR2 is YFSETQ. This CDR3 comprises 14 residues. V was clipped by 0 bases and J by 3 bases, with 7 bases between them. CDR3 residues: CASSLGGYNQPQHF. The CDR3 region has the DNA TGCGCCAGCAGCTTGGGGGGATACAATCAGCCCCAGCATTTT.